A selection of T cell receptor beta chains follows, all from one sample in a study of vaccination effects on CD4 cells after COVID-19. Which antigens these TCRs recognize remains unknown. Profiled with immunoSEQ multiplex PCR; TCRdb holds only in-frame clones, not every one. The table lists about 70,000 clones, roughly 73% of them singletons. The sequences come from CD4+ T cells from PBMCs cultured with HIV peptides, collected before COVID-19 vaccination. These receptors were collected from a human donor who had a prior SARS-CoV-2 infection. Each CDR3 is given with its conserved first and last residue. Fields, in order: J gene, D gene, V gene, CDR3 protein. D genes are given only for firm matches.

J: TRBJ1-3
D: -
V: TRBV18
CDR3: CASSPTTSPGNTIYF

J: TRBJ1-4
D: -
V: TRBV7-7
CDR3: CASSLVRVANEKLFF

J: TRBJ2-5
D: TRBD1
V: TRBV5-4
CDR3: CASSFGTVRSQETQYF

J: TRBJ2-1
D: TRBD2
V: TRBV14
CDR3: CASSPLPGLAGGLWNEQFF

J: TRBJ1-2
D: -
V: TRBV14
CDR3: CASSQRLYGYTF

J: TRBJ2-1
D: -
V: TRBV24-1
CDR3: CATSDSGTNRYNEQFF

J: TRBJ1-2
D: -
V: TRBV6-5
CDR3: CASRLTGYGYTF

J: TRBJ1-1
D: -
V: TRBV2
CDR3: CASRKEGLDTEAFF

J: TRBJ2-2
D: TRBD1
V: TRBV5-1
CDR3: CASSPGTGNTGELFF

J: TRBJ2-7
D: -
V: TRBV6-2/TRBV6-3
CDR3: CASSQTAYEQYF

J: TRBJ2-5
D: -
V: TRBV12-3/TRBV12-4
CDR3: CASSLFVETQYF

J: TRBJ2-2
D: -
V: TRBV11-2
CDR3: CASSLGRVTGELFF

J: TRBJ2-1
D: TRBD1
V: TRBV5-8
CDR3: CASSLVQGAPNEQFF

J: TRBJ2-1
D: -
V: TRBV5-1
CDR3: CASSLYGGSYNEQFF

J: TRBJ2-7
D: TRBD1
V: TRBV4-3
CDR3: CASSQRETGYYEQYF

J: TRBJ1-5
D: -
V: TRBV6-6
CDR3: CASTPKQGISNQPQHF

J: TRBJ2-7
D: TRBD2
V: TRBV5-4
CDR3: CASSDTSGRDEQYF

J: TRBJ2-1
D: TRBD2
V: TRBV7-9
CDR3: CASSLSTSGYEQFF

J: TRBJ2-7
D: TRBD2
V: TRBV11-2
CDR3: CASSSPRGAYEQYF

J: TRBJ2-1
D: -
V: TRBV15
CDR3: CATSRGRKNEQFF

J: TRBJ2-7
D: TRBD2
V: TRBV28
CDR3: CASSFRGGKGAYEQYF

J: TRBJ2-7
D: -
V: TRBV13
CDR3: CASSLGGRGGEQYF

J: TRBJ2-3
D: -
V: TRBV2
CDR3: CASMGESDTQYF

J: TRBJ1-2
D: -
V: TRBV2
CDR3: CASSEDLRGYSYGYTF

J: TRBJ1-2
D: TRBD1
V: TRBV6-6
CDR3: CATRWDREAGGYTF

J: TRBJ1-1
D: -
V: TRBV5-1
CDR3: CASSVGTGNTEAFF

J: TRBJ2-1
D: TRBD1
V: TRBV7-2
CDR3: CASSYRTGHNEQFF

J: TRBJ2-7
D: -
V: TRBV18
CDR3: CASSPGLLESYEQYF

J: TRBJ2-7
D: -
V: TRBV20-1
CDR3: CSASRPGAYEQYF

J: TRBJ2-2
D: -
V: TRBV6-5
CDR3: CASSLARNTGELFF